The rows below give T cell receptor beta chains drawn from one sample of a study of T cell responses to AZD1222 COVID-19 vaccine. Only in-frame clones appear in the TCRdb table, and some are missing; sequencing was by immunoSEQ multiplex PCR. Of 95,000 to 150,000 clones listed, 92% were seen once; the top ten hold approximately 8%. The sequencing used peripheral blood, collected 28 days after the second AZD1222 dose. These receptors were collected from an adult who received the AZD1222 COVID-19 vaccine. Each CDR3 is given with its conserved first and last residue. A D gene is named only where the DNA matches it firmly. For some rows the clone size is stated as once, few or many, or as a class when expanded; others skip it.

>TRBV28|NA|NA|TRBJ2-3
CASRRTSDTQYF
TGTGCCAGCAGACGGACTTCCGATACGCAGTATTTT
>TRBV19|TRBD1|NA|TRBJ1-4
CASRQGVGEKLFF
TGTGCCAGTCGACAGGGGGTTGGTGAAAAACTGTTTTTT
>TRBV7-8|NA|few|TRBJ1-3
CASTLRRDTGNTIYF
TGTGCCAGCACCCTCAGACGGGACACTGGAAACACCATATATTTT
>TRBV16|NA|few|TRBJ1-5
CASSQEQGFSQPQHF
TGTGCCAGCAGCCAAGAACAGGGCTTCTCGCAGCCCCAGCATTTT
>TRBV7-9|NA|NA|TRBJ1-2
CASSPAGYGYTF
TGTGCCAGCAGCCCGGCGGGGTATGGCTACACCTTC
>TRBV28|TRBD1|few|TRBJ2-7
CASNPRDRVNEQYF
TGTGCCAGCAACCCCCGGGACAGGGTGAACGAGCAGTACTTC
>TRBV5-8|NA|NA|TRBJ1-5
CASSQPLPGMANQPQHF
TGTGCCAGCAGCCAACCCTTACCGGGAATGGCGAATCAGCCCCAGCATTTT
>TRBV27|NA|NA|TRBJ2-3
CASSHLQGGDTQYF
TGTGCCAGCAGTCACCTTCAGGGAGGCGATACGCAGTATTTT
>TRBV28|NA|NA|TRBJ2-7
CASSLRPYEQYF
TGTGCCAGCAGTTTACGGCCATACGAGCAGTACTTC
>TRBV19|NA|NA|TRBJ1-5
CASNHPLNQPQHF
TGTGCCAGTAACCACCCCCTTAATCAGCCCCAGCATTTT
>TRBV18|TRBD2|NA|TRBJ2-1
CASSASGGAELFF
TGTGCCAGCTCAGCTAGCGGGGGGGCCGAACTGTTCTTC
>TRBV6-4|NA|NA|TRBJ1-6
CASSDSNGGRSPLHF
TGTGCCAGCAGTGACTCGAATGGGGGCCGGTCACCCCTCCACTTT
>TRBV10-1|TRBD1|NA|TRBJ1-2
CASSPGDRDYGYTF
TGCGCCAGCAGTCCTGGGGACAGGGACTATGGCTACACCTTC
>TRBV6-5|TRBD1|once|TRBJ1-2
CASSYQTGGSGYTF
TGTGCCAGCAGTTATCAGACAGGGGGAAGTGGCTACACCTTC
>TRBV7-8|NA|NA|TRBJ1-3
CASSLGTYGNTIYF
TGTGCCAGCAGCTTGGGGACATATGGAAACACCATATATTTT
>TRBV29-1|NA|NA|TRBJ1-2
CSVEDLFLRGVGGYTF
TGCAGCGTTGAAGATCTATTTCTCCGAGGGGTTGGTGGCTACACCTTC
>TRBV18|TRBD1|once|TRBJ2-3
CASSSTGGSWVDTQYF
TGTGCCAGCTCATCGACAGGGGGCTCTTGGGTAGATACGCAGTATTTT
>TRBV29-1|NA|NA|TRBJ2-7
CSVLGPNYEQYF
TGCAGCGTTCTAGGGCCTAATTACGAGCAGTACTTC
>TRBV6-5|NA|NA|TRBJ1-1
CASSRARVDTEAFF
TGTGCCAGCAGCAGGGCCAGGGTAGACACTGAAGCTTTCTTT
>TRBV19|NA|NA|TRBJ1-2
CASSRGQANYGYTF
TGTGCCAGTAGTCGGGGTCAGGCGAACTATGGCTACACCTTC
>TRBV7-8|TRBD2|NA|TRBJ2-2
CASSFSGATGELFF
TGTGCCAGCAGCTTTAGCGGGGCCACCGGGGAGCTGTTTTTT
>TRBV19|NA|NA|TRBJ2-5
CASMQAQETQYF
TGTGCCAGTATGCAGGCTCAAGAGACCCAGTACTTC
>TRBV29-1|NA|NA|TRBJ1-3
CSVAQDSGNTIYF
TGCAGCGTTGCCCAGGACTCTGGAAACACCATATATTTT
>TRBV27|TRBD2|NA|TRBJ2-1
CASRPSGSSYNEQFF
TGTGCCAGCAGGCCGAGCGGGAGCTCCTACAATGAGCAGTTCTTC
>TRBV11-3|NA|NA|TRBJ2-1
CASSFVLGQANYNEQFF
TGTGCCAGCAGCTTCGTCTTGGGGCAGGCGAACTACAATGAGCAGTTCTTC
>TRBV4-2|NA|NA|TRBJ2-2
CASSLWTANTGELFF
TGTGCCAGCAGCCTTTGGACAGCGAACACCGGGGAGCTGTTTTTT
>TRBV7-2|TRBD1|NA|TRBJ1-1
CASSSGQGGNTEAFF
TGTGCCAGCAGCTCGGGACAGGGAGGAAACACTGAAGCTTTCTTT
>TRBV28|NA|NA|TRBJ2-1
CASSFGGPSPQFF
TGTGCCAGCAGTTTCGGGGGGCCGAGCCCCCAGTTCTTC
>TRBV7-8|TRBD1|NA|TRBJ2-2
CASSLRGPNTGELFF
TGTGCCAGCAGCTTAAGGGGGCCGAACACCGGGGAGCTGTTTTTT
>TRBV5-6|TRBD1|NA|TRBJ1-2
CASSGGQLSNYGYTF
TGTGCCAGCAGCGGGGGACAGCTCTCTAACTATGGCTACACCTTC
>TRBV3-1/TRBV3-2|NA|NA|TRBJ1-1
CASSPPIGLGEAFF
TGTGCCAGCAGCCCCCCCATAGGGCTCGGTGAAGCTTTCTTT
>TRBV16|TRBD1|NA|TRBJ2-5
CASSQSLTGQETQYF
TGTGCCAGCAGCCAATCTCTGACAGGGCAAGAGACCCAGTACTTC
>TRBV7-9|TRBD1|NA|TRBJ1-2
CASSSGQGVGLGYGYTF
TGTGCCAGCAGCTCGGGACAGGGTGTGGGCCTGGGCTATGGCTACACCTTC
>TRBV18|NA|NA|TRBJ2-3
CASSPTAENTQYF
TGTGCCAGCTCACCCACCGCAGAAAATACGCAGTATTTT
>TRBV5-1|NA|NA|TRBJ1-1
CASSLTGMNTEAFF
TGCGCCAGCAGCCTGACAGGCATGAACACTGAAGCTTTCTTT
>TRBV5-4|TRBD1|NA|TRBJ1-2
CASSLGPTGGTYGYTF
TGTGCCAGCAGCTTGGGACCTACAGGGGGGACCTATGGCTACACCTTC
>TRBV28|TRBD2|NA|TRBJ2-3
CASSGGLARSTDTQYF
TGTGCCAGCAGTGGGGGACTAGCGCGGAGCACAGATACGCAGTATTTT
>TRBV19|NA|NA|TRBJ2-1
CASTLFGTDSSYNEQFF
TGTGCCAGTACCCTCTTCGGGACCGACAGCTCCTACAATGAGCAGTTCTTC
>TRBV24-1|NA|NA|TRBJ2-1
CATSDPSGETFYNEQFF
TGTGCCACCAGTGATCCGTCCGGGGAGACCTTCTACAATGAGCAGTTCTTC
>TRBV7-9|NA|NA|TRBJ1-3
CASKEGGPEGNTIYF
TGTGCCAGCAAGGAGGGGGGCCCGGAGGGAAACACCATATATTTT
>TRBV15|NA|NA|TRBJ2-1
CATSRDANHNEQFF
TGTGCCACCAGCAGAGATGCGAATCACAATGAGCAGTTCTTC
>TRBV28|NA|NA|TRBJ2-7
CASSPVVRPQRDEQYF
TGTGCCAGCAGCCCCGTCGTGAGGCCTCAAAGGGACGAGCAGTACTTC
>TRBV10-3|NA|NA|TRBJ2-7
CAISESAASEQYF
TGTGCCATCAGTGAGTCCGCCGCTAGCGAGCAGTACTTC
>TRBV6-6|NA|NA|TRBJ1-5
CASSYQGGNQPQHF
TGTGCCAGCAGTTACCAGGGAGGCAATCAGCCCCAGCATTTT
>TRBV29-1|TRBD1|NA|TRBJ1-1
CSVSFGQGDTEAFF
TGCAGCGTGTCGTTTGGACAGGGGGACACTGAAGCTTTCTTT
>TRBV13|TRBD1|once|TRBJ2-3
CASSPRFPGQGAMDTQYF
TGTGCCAGCAGCCCTAGGTTCCCGGGACAGGGGGCGATGGATACGCAGTATTTT
>TRBV6-4|NA|NA|TRBJ2-1
CASSEGGSWDEQFF
TGTGCCAGCAGTGAGGGGGGCAGTTGGGATGAGCAGTTCTTC
>TRBV3-1/TRBV3-2|NA|NA|TRBJ1-3
CASSSRGDVENTIYF
TGTGCCAGCAGCTCGCGGGGGGATGTTGAAAACACCATATATTTT